This paragraph covers one T cell receptor beta chain sequence. Ophthalmopathy cases scored 3 or more on the Clinical Activity Score and 4 or more on NOSPECS grade, with duration below 3 months. The data were obtained in a study of T cells in Graves' hyperthyroidism and ophthalmopathy. The TCR beta CDR3 regions underwent amplification using RNA transcripts as the source. The TCR CDR3 first-round RT-PCR relied on the HTBI primer set. TCRdb independently ran MiXCR on the multiplex PCR reads; one entry per CDR3 protein. The data show about 250,000 distinct CDR3 sequences, around 24% seen once. Trimming left V 6 bases short and J 1 base short, with 18 bases between. The CDR3 covers 16 residues.

The clonotype originates from a woman in her thirties or forties with Graves' ophthalmopathy. Specimen: blood. This chain links TRBV12-3 or TRBV12-4 with TRBJ1-1; no reliable D call. The CDR3: CASSGLFSPKNTEAFF. Written as DNA, the CDR3 is TGTGCCAGCAGCGGCCTCTTCAGCCCCAAGAACACTGAAGCTTTCTTT.